This T cell receptor beta chain was documented in a study of blood T cell repertoires in COVID-19. On the study more broadly: The origin of the acute and convalescent COVID-19 samples was the United States, Italy and Spain. T cells, B-cell-depleted T cells, or PBMCs supplied cDNA or gDNA.

Original handling: Quantification of nucleated cells was approximated via reference gene primer amplification. Generated by immunoSEQ multiplex PCR, the TCRdb table keeps only in-frame clones and is missing some. V, J and clone size are taken as reported in that table, and D and trimming were inferred from the DNA itself. The sample carries fewer than 300,000 clones, more than 65% recorded once. Germline lookup yields CDR1 SGHTA and CDR2 FQGTGA. This CDR3 contains 13 residues. The V and J ends lost 4 bases and 4 bases respectively, with 10 bases between them. Followed over time, Seattle patients had been enrolled while infection was active.

The receptor was derived from a person aged 65-85 years with COVID-19, enrolled during active disease. Material for sequencing was peripheral blood. This chain links TRBV7-3 with TRBJ1-1; D possibly corresponds to TRBD1 (6 bases). CDR3 region: CASSSVGGTEAFF. The CDR3 DNA follows: TGTGCCAGCAGCTCCGTAGGGGGCACTGAAGCTTTCTTT.